Each of the 22 T cell receptor beta chains below was sequenced from the same sample in a study of cytomegalovirus exposure and HLA in healthy donors. The PCR had 60 Vbeta and 13 Jbeta primers. Here immunoSEQ multiplex PCR was the method, and the copy in TCRdb shows in-frame clones only, minus some. In the table there are more than 65,000 clones, approximately 61% of which are singletons. Material: PBMCs. The receptor set was obtained from a woman between 45 and 65 years old in good health and CMV-seropositive.

The rearrangement uses TRBV19 and TRBJ2-7; 9 nucleotides line up with TRBD1. CDR1 and CDR2 from the germline V gene are LNHDA and SQIVND (reference sequence). The J segment lost 6 bases and the V segment lost 7 bases, leaving 7 bases of the junction unmatched. This CDR3 region has 13 residues. In DNA, the CDR3 is TGTGCCAGTATGGAACAGGGGGCTGGCGAGCAGTACTTC. Its protein product is CASMEQGAGEQYF.

V gene TRBV25-1 combines with J gene TRBJ1-5; D unclear. This CDR3 region has 15 residues. Germline CDR1 reads MGHDK; CDR2 reads SYGVNS. V gave up 4 bases and J gave up 2 bases, with 12 bases separating them. In DNA form, the CDR3 reads TGTGCCAGCAGTGGTCCGACGGAGGGCAATCAGCCCCAGCATTTT. Protein sequence: CASSGPTEGNQPQHF.

The chain employs TRBV19 and TRBJ1-2; 9 bases map to TRBD1. With 8 bases clipped from V and 8 bases from J, the junction kept 9 bases outside the gene matches. Looked up from germline, CDR1 is LNHDA and CDR2 is SQIVND (reference sequence). The CDR3 covers 13 residues. In nucleotides, the CDR3 is TGTGCCAGTTATACAGGGGGCGAATCCGGCTACACCTTC. Protein: CASYTGGESGYTF.

This rearrangement joins TRBV28 to TRBJ1-4; no clear D. In germline, CDR1 is MDHEN, CDR2 SYDVKM. The CDR3 is made up of 14 amino acids. With 8 bases removed from V and 0 bases from J, the gap between germline ends came to 10 bases. The CDR3 loop reads CASGNLATNEKLFF. In DNA, the CDR3 is TGTGCCAGCGGCAATCTTGCAACTAATGAAAAACTGTTTTTT.

This clone has only a few counts. The genes are TRBV19 and TRBJ2-7; 8 bases are a match to TRBD2. This CDR3 contains 17 residues. V shed 4 bases, J shed 4 bases, and the junction held 15 bases outside the gene matches. Germline values: CDR1 LNHDA, CDR2 SQIVND (reference sequence). This chain's CDR3 is CASSTGPREGFSYEQYF. In DNA form, the CDR3 reads TGTGCCAGTAGTACCGGCCCCCGGGAGGGCTTTTCGTACGAGCAGTACTTC.

The rearrangement joins TRBV10-3 to TRBJ1-3; D possibly corresponds to TRBD1 (6 bases). Germline CDR1 reads ENHRY; CDR2 reads SYGVKD. The CDR3 covers 13 residues. V lost 10 bases and J lost 4, with 14 bases in between. The DNA of the CDR3 is TGTGCCACCCGGACAGTTCAAGGAAACACCATATATTTT. Translated, it gives CATRTVQGNTIYF.

This clone was counted between two and nine times. The chain combines TRBV18 with TRBJ1-2; no clear D gene. The CDR3 loop spans 17 amino acids. Looked up from germline, CDR1 is KGHSH and CDR2 is LQKENI. The V end lost 2 bases, the J end lost 0 bases, and 16 bases lay between the germline ends. In DNA form, the CDR3 reads TGTGCCAGCTCACCAAGGAGGGATAGGGAAGCTAACTATGGCTACACCTTC. Translation gives CASSPRRDREANYGYTF. The full variable domain, its missing parts supplied by reference TRBV18 and TRBJ1-2, is NAGVMQNPRHLVRRRGQEARLRCSPMKGHSHVYWYRQLPEEGLKFMVYLQKENIIDESGMPKERFSAEFPKEGPSILRIQQVVRGDSAAYFCASSPRRDREANYGYTFGSGTRLTVV.

The chain uses TRBV28 and TRBJ1-2, with D tentatively TRBD1 (5 bases). V was pared by 8 bases and J by 8 bases, with 21 bases between. The CDR3 length is 14 residues. Germline-derived CDR1 and CDR2 are MDHEN and SYDVKM. The CDR3 DNA is TGTGCCAGCGGACGATGGGCGGGGGGTAGCGGCTACACCTTC. Protein sequence: CASGRWAGGSGYTF.

In this sample, this clone turned up a few times. The J gene is TRBJ1-2, the V gene TRBV5-1; D may be TRBD1 (5 bases). Germline lookup yields CDR1 SGHRS and CDR2 YFSETQ. V was cut by 3 bases and J by 8 bases, with 14 bases left in between. This CDR3 spans 13 amino acids. The chain's CDR3 is CASSWPRGGGYTF. DNA for the CDR3: TGCGCCAGCAGCTGGCCTAGGGGAGGAGGCTACACCTTC.

J is TRBJ2-5 and V is TRBV18; D remains unclear. CDR3 length: 13 amino acids. The V end lost 2 bases, the J end lost 5 bases, and 9 bases lay between the germline ends. Germline-derived CDR1 and CDR2 are KGHSH and LQKENI. Here the CDR3 DNA reads TGTGCCAGCTCACCAAATCCGGTGGAGACCCAGTACTTC. Its translation: CASSPNPVETQYF.

The rearrangement uses TRBV19 and TRBJ1-2, with TRBD1 identical over 8 bases. The CDR3 spans 14 residues. CDR1 LNHDA and CDR2 SQIVND come from the germline V gene (reference sequence). V lost 6 bases to trimming and J lost 8 bases; unmatched junction nucleotides: 11. The CDR3 is CASSQASGGGGYTF. In DNA, the CDR3 is TGTGCCAGTAGCCAGGCGTCAGGGGGCGGCGGCTACACCTTC. The whole variable domain, filled in from reference TRBV19 and TRBJ1-2, reads DGGITQSPKYLFRKEGQNVTLSCEQNLNHDAMYWYRQDPGQGLRLIYYSQIVNDFQKGDIAEGYSVSREKKESFPLTVTSAQKNPTAFYLCASSQASGGGGYTFGSGTRLTVV.

In its sample, this clone was seen a few times. V usage is TRBV5-1 and J usage is TRBJ1-1; TRBD1 matches 8 bases. Losses at the gene ends were 4 bases for V and 5 bases for J; bases not matched to a gene: 7. The CDR3 covers 14 residues. CDR1 and CDR2 (germline): SGHRS, YFSETQ. CDR3 amino acids: CASSPPDRVTEAFF. Written as DNA, the CDR3 is TGCGCCAGCAGCCCCCCGGACAGGGTAACTGAAGCTTTCTTT.

The genes are TRBV6-5 and TRBJ1-5, with D possibly being TRBD1 (5 bases). The germline V gene encodes CDR1 MNHEY and CDR2 SVGAGI. The V gene lost 0 bases and the J gene lost 2 bases, with 8 bases spanning the gap. The CDR3 runs to 15 residues. CDR3 protein: CASSYSGGGNQPQHF. The CDR3 DNA reads as TGTGCCAGCAGTTACTCCGGGGGTGGCAATCAGCCCCAGCATTTT.

This chain joins TRBV4-1 and TRBJ1-1, with D perhaps matching TRBD1 (5 bases). Germline V CDR1 and CDR2: MGHRA, YSYEKL. Trimming pared 4 bases from V and 3 bases from J, leaving 15 bases between. The CDR3 is 15 amino acids. CDR3: CASSPPGGLYTEAFF. As DNA, the CDR3 is TGCGCCAGCAGCCCCCCCGGGGGTCTTTACACTGAAGCTTTCTTT.

J is TRBJ1-2 and V is TRBV7-6; D remains ambiguous. This CDR3 contains 13 residues. With 1 base removed from V and 4 bases from J, the gap between germline ends came to 7 bases. Germline loops: CDR1 SGHVS, CDR2 FNYEAQ. The CDR3 sequence: CASSLGRGYGYTF. CDR3 nucleotides: TGTGCCAGCAGCTTAGGTCGGGGCTATGGCTACACCTTC.

As DNA, the CDR3 is TGTGCCAGCAGCGTGTCCGTGTATGGCTACACCTTC. Its translation: CASSVSVYGYTF. V is TRBV7-9 and J is TRBJ1-2; the D is unclear. Germline V CDR1 and CDR2: SEHNR, FQNEAQ (reference sequence). V gave up 5 bases and J gave up 5 bases, with 9 bases separating them. CDR3 length: 12 residues.

In its sample, this clone was seen a few times. The V and J genes are TRBV6-6 and TRBJ2-2; D remains unclear. V shed 4 bases and J shed 7 bases, with 7 bases lying between them. The CDR3 runs to 12 residues. Per germline, CDR1 MNHNY and CDR2 SVGAGI (reference sequence). This chain's CDR3 is CASSSYHGELFF. In DNA form, the CDR3 reads TGTGCCAGCAGTTCCTACCACGGGGAGCTGTTTTTT.

This clone was found a few times. The chain combines TRBV28 with TRBJ2-7, with D possibly being TRBD1 (6 bases). V was shortened by 7 bases and J by 3 bases, with 19 bases between the two germline ends. This CDR3 comprises 15 residues. Germline values: CDR1 MDHEN, CDR2 SYDVKM. CDR3: CASKRAGEGVYEQYV. In DNA form, the CDR3 reads TGTGCCAGCAAACGGGCAGGGGAAGGTGTCTACGAGCAGTACGTC.

This clone has more than one count but fewer than ten. The rearrangement links TRBV18 to TRBJ1-3, with TRBD1 matching over 7 bases. Trimming at V came to 3 bases and at J to 0 bases, leaving 2 bases not matched to a gene. Germline values: CDR1 KGHSH, CDR2 LQKENI. This CDR3 is 15 amino acids long. The chain's CDR3 is CASSPRQGSGNTIYF. For the CDR3, the DNA is TGTGCCAGCTCACCCAGACAGGGCTCTGGAAACACCATATATTTT. The full variable domain, rest sourced from reference TRBV18 and TRBJ1-3, is NAGVMQNPRHLVRRRGQEARLRCSPMKGHSHVYWYRQLPEEGLKFMVYLQKENIIDESGMPKERFSAEFPKEGPSILRIQQVVRGDSAAYFCASSPRQGSGNTIYFGEGSWLTVV.

V and J are TRBV11-2 and TRBJ1-6, with unresolved D. Per germline, CDR1 SGHAT and CDR2 FQNNGV. V lost 2 bases and J 7 bases, leaving 6 bases between the germline ends. The CDR3 length is 13 residues. This chain's CDR3 is CASSLRENSPLHF. The CDR3 DNA is TGTGCCAGCAGCTTAAGGGAGAATTCACCCCTCCACTTT.

V gene TRBV6-1 combines with J gene TRBJ1-3, with D tentatively TRBD1 (5 bases). V was shortened by 4 bases and J by 9 bases, with 22 bases between the two germline ends. This CDR3 comprises 16 residues. CDR1 is MNHNS, CDR2 SASEGT, per germline. The CDR3 DNA is TGTGCCAGCAGTGCGGGGAGGGGACCGATGCCAGGCACCATATATTTT. It codes for CASSAGRGPMPGTIYF.

This clone was picked up a small number of times. The J gene is TRBJ2-2, the V gene TRBV14; no reliable D call. Trimming took off 4 bases at V and 1 base at J, with 7 bases between the two ends. Germline V lookup: CDR1 SGHDN, CDR2 FVKESK. The CDR3 is 14 amino acids. CDR3 bases: TGTGCCAGCAGCCTCCTAGGGAACACCGGGGAGCTGTTTTTT. Protein: CASSLLGNTGELFF.